This TCR beta chain is drawn from a study of cytomegalovirus exposure and HLA in healthy donors. In the study overall: The Caucasian-associated ancestry cluster contained 81% of the roughly 390 genotyped donors. General observations from the study: An assumption of roughly uniform sequencing depth across donors underlay the presence/absence analyses. Among the sequence variants, a highly shared cluster was likely an artifact of sequencing. Published work reported that the classifier diagnosed cytomegalovirus status with high specificity and sensitivity.

The primer mix had 60 Vbeta and 13 Jbeta primers. Generated by immunoSEQ multiplex PCR, the TCRdb table keeps only in-frame clones and is missing some. The sample has fewer than 110,000 clones, roughly three quarters seen once. CDR1 and CDR2 from the germline V gene are MNHEY and SVGAGI. The CDR3 is 14 amino acids. The ends were cut back, 5 bases at V and 2 bases at J, with 13 bases in the middle. This clone came up once. What it recognizes is unknown. The sample taken for sequencing was PBMCs. V gene TRBV6-5 combines with J gene TRBJ2-7; weak D call: TRBD2 (6 bases). This TCR was sampled from a woman between 18 and 29 years old in good health and CMV-seropositive. For the CDR3, the DNA is TGTGCCAGCAGTCCCTTTTCGGGGGCCTACGAGCAGTACTTC. It encodes CASSPFSGAYEQYF.